The clone carrying this T cell receptor beta chain was found many times. This record comes from a study of T-cell reconstitution after alpha-beta-depleted transplantation in children. Researchers prepared the TCRbeta library using unique molecular identifiers, the study reports. TCRdb fed the PCR reads into MiXCR, producing one record per CDR3 protein. The table lists roughly 240,000 distinct CDR3 sequences, 8.2% of them singletons. In germline, CDR1 is SGHKS, CDR2 YYEKEE (reference sequence). The CDR3 loop spans 16 amino acids. Trimming took 0 bases from V and 4 from J, leaving 13 bases between them.

The chain carries TRBV5-5 and TRBJ2-2; D could derive from TRBD1 or TRBD2 (5 bases each). This TCR was sampled from a male patient between 5 and 17 years old who had a stem cell transplant for acute lymphoblastic leukemia, so the T cells may come from the graft donor. Specimen: PBMCs, mostly from graft donor cells, collected 180 days after TCRalphabeta/CD19-depleted stem cell transplant. The CDR3 spells CASSLAGTTSTGELFF. In DNA form, the CDR3 reads TGTGCCAGCAGCTTGGCGGGGACCACGAGCACCGGGGAGCTGTTTTTT.